The entry that follows covers one T cell receptor beta chain sequence. As yet, its antigen is unknown. The data stem from a study of shared clonotypes between healthy human individuals. Study-level findings and limits: It was the non-shared clonotypes that had lower generation probabilities than clonotypes shared by all four donors.

Once extracted for a subset, genomic DNA was divided evenly among several immunoSEQ plates. Tens of thousands of T cell genomes, or 200 ng DNA, went into the sorted-subset replicate PCRs. Sequenced by immunoSEQ multiplex PCR; TCRdb stores in-frame clones only, minus some. The sample records about a million clones, 60% to 80% being singletons. This receptor was obtained from a man aged 18 to 29 in good health. Input material: memory CD4+ T cells sorted from blood. The subset here: CD45RA-negative fraction.

The CDR3 spells CAADSGLGVYEQYF. CDR3 nucleotides: TGTGCCGCCGATTCAGGGCTCGGCGTATACGAGCAGTACTTC. The rearrangement links TRBV28 to TRBJ2-7, with D perhaps TRBD1 (5 bases). The CDR3 totals 14 residues. Germline lookup yields CDR1 MDHEN and CDR2 SYDVKM. V lost 11 bases and J 4 bases, leaving 21 bases between the germline ends.